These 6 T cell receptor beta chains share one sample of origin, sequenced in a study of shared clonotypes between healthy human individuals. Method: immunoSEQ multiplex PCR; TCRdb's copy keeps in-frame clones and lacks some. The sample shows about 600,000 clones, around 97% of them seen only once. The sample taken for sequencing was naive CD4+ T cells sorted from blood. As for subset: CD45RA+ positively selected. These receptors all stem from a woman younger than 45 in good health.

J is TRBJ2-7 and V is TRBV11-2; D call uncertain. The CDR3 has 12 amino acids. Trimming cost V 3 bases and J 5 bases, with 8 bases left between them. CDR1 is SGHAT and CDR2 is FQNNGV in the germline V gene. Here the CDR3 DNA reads TGTGCCAGCAGCTTCAAAGGGAACGAGCAGTACTTC. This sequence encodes CASSFKGNEQYF.

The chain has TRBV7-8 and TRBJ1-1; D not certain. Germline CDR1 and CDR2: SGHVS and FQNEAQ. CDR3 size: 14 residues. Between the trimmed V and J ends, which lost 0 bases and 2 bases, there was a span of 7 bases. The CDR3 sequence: CASSLAPVNTEAFF. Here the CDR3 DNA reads TGTGCCAGCAGCTTAGCCCCAGTAAACACTGAAGCTTTCTTT.

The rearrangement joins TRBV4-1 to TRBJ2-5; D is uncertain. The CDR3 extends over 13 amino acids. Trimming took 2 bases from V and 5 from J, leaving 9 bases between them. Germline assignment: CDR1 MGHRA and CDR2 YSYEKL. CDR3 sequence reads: CASSQHVVETQYF. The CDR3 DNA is TGCGCCAGCAGCCAACACGTCGTCGAGACCCAGTACTTC.

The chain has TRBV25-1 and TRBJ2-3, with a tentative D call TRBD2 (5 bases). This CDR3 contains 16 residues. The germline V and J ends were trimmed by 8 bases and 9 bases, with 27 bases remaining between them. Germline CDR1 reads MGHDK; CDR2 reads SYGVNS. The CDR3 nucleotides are TGTGCCAGCCGAACCGGGTCCAGCGCCCTGAGGGTGACGCAGTATTTT. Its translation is CASRTGSSALRVTQYF. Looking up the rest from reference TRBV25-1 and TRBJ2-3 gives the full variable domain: EADIYQTPRYLVIGTGKKITLECSQTMGHDKMYWYQQDPGMELHLIHYSYGVNSTEKGDLSSESTVSRIRTEHFPLTLESARPSHTSQYLCASRTGSSALRVTQYFGPGTRLTVL.

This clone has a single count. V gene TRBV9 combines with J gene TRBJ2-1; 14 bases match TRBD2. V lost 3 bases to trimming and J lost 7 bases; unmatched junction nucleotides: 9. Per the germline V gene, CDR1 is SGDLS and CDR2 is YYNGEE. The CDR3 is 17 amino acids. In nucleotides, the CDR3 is TGTGCCAGCAGCGCGCTGGGACTAGCGGGAGTGTTGAATGAGCAGTTCTTC. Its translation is CASSALGLAGVLNEQFF. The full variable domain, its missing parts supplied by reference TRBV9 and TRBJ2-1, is DSGVTQTPKHLITATGQRVTLRCSPRSGDLSVYWYQQSLDQGLQFLIQYYNGEERAKGNILERFSAQQFPDLHSELNLSSLELGDSALYFCASSALGLAGVLNEQFFGPGTRLTVL.

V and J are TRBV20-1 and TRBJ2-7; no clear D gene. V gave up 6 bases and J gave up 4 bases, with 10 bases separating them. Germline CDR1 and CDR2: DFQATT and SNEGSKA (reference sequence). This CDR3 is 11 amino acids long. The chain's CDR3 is CSARHLYEQYF. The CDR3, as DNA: TGCAGTGCACGACATCTTTACGAGCAGTACTTC.